This T cell receptor beta chain was documented in a study of CD8 T cells in Susac syndrome. RNA totalling about 0.5 to 1 ug underwent reverse transcription with random hexamers. TCRdb re-called the immunoSEQ multiplex PCR reads with MiXCR, one entry per CDR3 protein. The data contain about 430,000 distinct CDR3 sequences, 85% to 90% of them singletons. CDR3 length: 14 residues. Per the germline V gene, CDR1 is PRHDT and CDR2 is FYEKMQ (reference sequence). V was shortened by 4 bases and J by 2 bases, with 9 bases between the two germline ends. The chain recombines TRBV13 with TRBJ1-5, with D possibly being TRBD1 (5 bases). Sequenced material: CD8+ T cells from PBMCs. The TCR sequence derives from a human donor with multiple sclerosis. CDR3 residues: CASSWRGGNQPQHF. CDR3 coding DNA: TGTGCCAGCAGCTGGAGGGGAGGCAATCAGCCCCAGCATTTT.